The T cell receptor (beta chain) under discussion was sequenced for a study of blood T cells in healthy people across ages (dated by TCRdb to the mid-2010s). Concerning the study at large: In model experiments, roughly one uniquely barcoded TCR beta cDNA molecule per two T cells was captured by template switching. Age-related changes in TCR beta repertoire diversity were measured in the study by deep sequencing normalized with unique cDNA molecular identifiers. Donors were grouped into four age groups: young (average roughly 17 years), middle-aged (roughly 38), aged (around 60) and long-lived (about 90). To avoid experimental bias, donors of different ages were randomly spread across the sequencing lanes. The study analyzed two additional independent replicas of 1 million unique cDNA reads from the same blood draw for two donors, one aged 18 to 30 and one aged 80 or older.

This clonotype has more than one count but fewer than ten. Its target antigen remains unknown. Base qualities are not provided; no much larger clone lies one nucleotide away. The donors were roughly 40 Caucasian individuals from Russia, aged roughly 6 to 100 years, who were systemically healthy. Approximately 10 milliliters of peripheral blood were collected from each donor into EDTA-treated Vacutainer tubes. PBMCs were isolated by Ficoll-Paque density-gradient centrifugation, with at least 7 million obtained per sample. Trizol reagent was used to extract total RNA from the PBMCs, yielding at least 6 micrograms per sample. Naive CD45RAhigh/CD27high T cell percentages were measured by flow cytometry on a PBMC aliquot from every donor. The method was 5' RACE. The instrument given in TCRdb is Illumina HiSeq 2500. A second about 7 to 12 cycle PCR used a sample-barcoded 5' primer and a J-beta primer mix. Each TCR beta cDNA molecule received a unique molecular identifier from a template-switch 5' adaptor carrying 12 random nucleotides. At least 3 million CDR3-containing paired-end reads were obtained from each sample. The Mint cDNA synthesis kit, primed by a TRBC-specific oligonucleotide, was used to synthesize first-strand cDNA from all RNA. All cDNA was treated with uracil-DNA glycosylase and then went through a first 18-cycle PCR with the universal primers M1SS and BC2_uni_R. The authors processed their data as follows. Normalization of each sample was performed by random selection of 1 million high-quality reads, each carrying a distinct molecular identifier. Instead of being binned into consensus sequences, reads that shared molecular identifiers were thrown out. MiTCR, set to a Q25 quality threshold and the strictest error-elimination algorithm, was used for CDR3 identification, clonotype clustering and error correction. A nonparametric unseen species model with Euler transformation was used to estimate lower-bound total TCR beta diversity. TCRdb passed the public sequencing reads through fastp at Q25 and MiXCR, retaining productive beta sequences. One record per CDR3 amino acid sequence lists the most common genes and DNA. Clone size and V and J calls follow TCRdb, not the original study. The sample table lists about 640,000 distinct CDR3 sequences, 40% to 45% of them with a count of one. The ten largest clones take up approximately 31% of the sample.

Points the paper makes about the study in general: Estimates of total diversity based on one million sequenced T cells were regarded as lower bounds and as underestimates. Observed TCR beta diversity correlated strongly with the percentage of naive T cells measured by flow cytometry. The long-lived group showed more naive CD4+ T cells, fewer expanded clones and increased TCR diversity than the aged group, suggesting age selection. As age increased, observed TCR beta diversity per million T cells dropped in a roughly linear way, and a significant reduction was already evident by age roughly 40. Conclusive comparison of naive and antigen-experienced compartments was prevented by the profiling of bulk unsorted PBMCs. Because donor CMV infection status was unknown, age-related changes in expanded clonotypes were potentially confounded.

The CDR3 goes from the cysteine to the phenylalanine over 15 residues. Only CDR3 DNA remains: 45 bases, in frame from the first base. V loses 3 bases at its end and J loses 5 bases; junction bases beyond the gene matches: 11. Reading the germline V gene (reference sequence) gives CDR1 DFQATT and CDR2 SNEGSKA. The sequencing input was blood. The sequence came from a man older than 75 in good health. Recombination connected TRBV20-1 to TRBJ2-5, with 8 bases in between that match TRBD2. CDR3 protein: CSASRRTTSVETQYF. Here is the DNA: TGCAGTGCTAGCAGACGGACGACTAGCGTGGAGACCCAGTACTTC.